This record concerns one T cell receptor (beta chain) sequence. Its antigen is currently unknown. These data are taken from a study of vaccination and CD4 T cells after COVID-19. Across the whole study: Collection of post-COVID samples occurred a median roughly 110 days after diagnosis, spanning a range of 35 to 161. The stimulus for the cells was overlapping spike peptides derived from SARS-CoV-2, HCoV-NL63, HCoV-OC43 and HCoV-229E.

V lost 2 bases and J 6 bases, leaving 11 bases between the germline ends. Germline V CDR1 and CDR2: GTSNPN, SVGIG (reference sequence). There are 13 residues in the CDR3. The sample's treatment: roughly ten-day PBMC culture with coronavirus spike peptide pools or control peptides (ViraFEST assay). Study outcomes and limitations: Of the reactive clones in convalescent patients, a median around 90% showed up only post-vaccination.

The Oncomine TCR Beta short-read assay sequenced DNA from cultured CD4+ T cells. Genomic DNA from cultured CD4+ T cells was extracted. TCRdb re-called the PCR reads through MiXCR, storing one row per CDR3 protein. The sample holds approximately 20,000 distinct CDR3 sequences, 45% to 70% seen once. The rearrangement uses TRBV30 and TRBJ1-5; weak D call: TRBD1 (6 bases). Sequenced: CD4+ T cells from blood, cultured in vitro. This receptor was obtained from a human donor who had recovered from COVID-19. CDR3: CAWSKGGGQPQHF. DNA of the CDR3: TGTGCCTGGAGTAAAGGGGGGGGTCAGCCCCAGCATTTT.